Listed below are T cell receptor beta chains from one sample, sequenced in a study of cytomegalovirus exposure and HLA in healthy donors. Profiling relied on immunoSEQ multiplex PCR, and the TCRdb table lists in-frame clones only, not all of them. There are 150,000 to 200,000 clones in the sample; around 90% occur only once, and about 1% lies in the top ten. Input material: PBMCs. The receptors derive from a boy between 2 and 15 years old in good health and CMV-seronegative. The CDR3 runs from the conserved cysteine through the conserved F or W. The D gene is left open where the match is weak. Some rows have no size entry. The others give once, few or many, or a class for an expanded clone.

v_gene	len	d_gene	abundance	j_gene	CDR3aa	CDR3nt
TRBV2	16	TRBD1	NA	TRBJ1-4	CASRGSAGQNNEKLFF	TGTGCCAGCAGGGGCTCCGCGGGACAGAATAATGAAAAACTGTTTTTT
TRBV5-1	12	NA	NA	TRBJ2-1	CASSLPGWEQFF	TGCGCCAGCAGCTTGCCGGGATGGGAGCAGTTCTTC
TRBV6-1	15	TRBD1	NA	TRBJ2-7	CASSEGGTGPYEQYF	TGTGCCAGCAGTGAAGGAGGGACAGGCCCCTACGAGCAGTACTTC
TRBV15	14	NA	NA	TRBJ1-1	CATSRVTVGTEAFF	TGTGCCACCAGCAGAGTAACAGTCGGCACTGAAGCTTTCTTT
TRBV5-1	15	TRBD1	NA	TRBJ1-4	CASSLGDRINEKLFF	TGCGCCAGCAGCTTGGGGGACAGGATTAATGAAAAACTGTTTTTT
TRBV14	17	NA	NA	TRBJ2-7	CASSQKHGTAGLIEQYF	TGTGCCAGCAGCCAGAAGCATGGGACTGCGGGCTTAATCGAGCAGTACTTC
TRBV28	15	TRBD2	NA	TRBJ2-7	CASSLSGLAVGEQYF	TGTGCCAGCAGTTTATCCGGACTAGCAGTCGGCGAGCAGTACTTC
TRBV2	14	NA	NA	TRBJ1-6	CASSDTGLDSPLHF	TGTGCCAGCAGTGATACAGGTCTCGATTCACCCCTCCACTTT
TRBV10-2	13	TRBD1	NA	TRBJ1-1	CATSNRGGTEAFF	TGCGCCACCAGTAACAGGGGGGGCACTGAAGCTTTCTTT
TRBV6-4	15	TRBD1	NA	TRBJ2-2	CASSDGTGITGELFF	TGTGCCAGCAGTGACGGGACAGGGATCACCGGGGAGCTGTTTTTT
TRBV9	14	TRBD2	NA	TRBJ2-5	CASSPQLAEETQYF	TGTGCCAGCAGCCCGCAACTAGCGGAAGAGACCCAGTACTTC
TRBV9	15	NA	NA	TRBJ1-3	CASSSTQGSGNTIYF	TGTGCCAGCAGCTCAACCCAGGGCTCTGGAAACACCATATATTTT
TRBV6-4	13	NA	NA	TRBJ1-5	CASSSGFGQPQHF	TGTGCCAGCAGTTCAGGGTTTGGTCAGCCCCAGCATTTT
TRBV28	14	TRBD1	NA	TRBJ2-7	CASSFSGTGVEQYF	TGTGCCAGCAGTTTCAGCGGGACAGGGGTCGAGCAGTACTTC
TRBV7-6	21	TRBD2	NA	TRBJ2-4	CASSLNKWQDVGRGAKNIQYF	TGTGCCAGCAGCTTAAATAAGTGGCAAGATGTCGGGCGGGGGGCCAAAAACATTCAGTACTTC
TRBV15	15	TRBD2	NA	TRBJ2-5	CATSRGGGEGETQYF	TGTGCCACCAGCAGAGGGGGAGGGGAGGGAGAGACCCAGTACTTC
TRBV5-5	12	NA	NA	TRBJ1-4	CASSLVGQELFF	TGTGCCAGCAGCTTGGTGGGCCAGGAACTGTTTTTT
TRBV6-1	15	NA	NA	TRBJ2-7	CASSEPSGLGYEQYF	TGTGCCAGCAGTGAGCCCAGTGGGCTGGGCTACGAGCAGTACTTC
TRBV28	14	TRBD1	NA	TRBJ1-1	CASTATGKRVEAFF	TGTGCCAGCACCGCGACAGGGAAAAGGGTTGAAGCTTTCTTT
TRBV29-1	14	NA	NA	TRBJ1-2	CSVEGQVSNYGYTF	TGCAGCGTTGAGGGCCAGGTCTCTAACTATGGCTACACCTTC
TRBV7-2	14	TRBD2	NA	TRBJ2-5	CASSTRRRGETQYF	TGTGCCAGCAGCACACGACGGCGGGGGGAGACCCAGTACTTC
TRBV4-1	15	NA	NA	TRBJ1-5	CASSHRLRGDQPQHF	TGCGCCAGCAGCCATAGACTGCGTGGCGATCAGCCCCAGCATTTT
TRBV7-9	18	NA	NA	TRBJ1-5	CASSLGPRGEGINQPQHF	TGTGCCAGCAGCTTAGGTCCCCGCGGGGAGGGGATCAATCAGCCCCAGCATTTT
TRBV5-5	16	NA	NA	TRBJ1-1	CASSPAGLRMNTEAFF	TGTGCCAGCAGCCCAGCGGGGCTTCGGATGAACACTGAAGCTTTCTTT
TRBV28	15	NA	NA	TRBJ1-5	CASSFRRDSNQPQHF	TGTGCCAGCAGTTTTAGGAGGGATAGCAATCAGCCCCAGCATTTT
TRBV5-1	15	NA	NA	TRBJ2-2	CASSFVTANTGELFF	TGCGCCAGCAGCTTTGTGACAGCGAACACCGGGGAGCTGTTTTTT
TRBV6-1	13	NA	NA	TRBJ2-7	CASKKIKSYEQYF	TGTGCCAGCAAGAAGATCAAATCCTACGAGCAGTACTTC
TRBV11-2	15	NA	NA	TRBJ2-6	CASSLRPSGANVLTF	TGTGCCAGCAGCTTACGTCCGTCTGGGGCCAACGTCCTGACTTTC
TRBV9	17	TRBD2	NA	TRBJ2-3	CASSVDPPGLPTDTQYF	TGTGCCAGCAGCGTAGACCCTCCGGGACTACCCACAGATACGCAGTATTTT
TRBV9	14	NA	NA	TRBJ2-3	CASSVFPGTDTQYF	TGTGCCAGCAGCGTGTTCCCAGGCACAGATACGCAGTATTTT
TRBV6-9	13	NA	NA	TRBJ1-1	CASSYTGNTEAFF	TGTGCCAGCAGTTATACCGGGAACACTGAAGCTTTCTTT
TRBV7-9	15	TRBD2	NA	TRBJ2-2	CASSLSLAGSGELFF	TGTGCCAGCAGCTTAAGCCTAGCGGGTAGCGGGGAGCTGTTTTTT
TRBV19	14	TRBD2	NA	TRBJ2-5	CASSTTSGRETQYF	TGTGCCAGTAGTACGACTAGCGGGAGGGAGACCCAGTACTTC
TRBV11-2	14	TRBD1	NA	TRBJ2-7	CASRPWDRGDEQYF	TGTGCCAGCAGACCTTGGGACAGGGGGGACGAGCAGTACTTC
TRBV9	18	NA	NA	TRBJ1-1	CASSVTSEISQWNTEAFF	TGTGCCAGCAGCGTAACCTCGGAAATATCACAGTGGAACACTGAAGCTTTCTTT
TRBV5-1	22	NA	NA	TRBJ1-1	CATKEGYLERGLSGDLNTEAFF	TGCGCCACCAAAGAGGGTTATCTGGAAAGAGGGTTGTCGGGCGACCTGAACACTGAAGCTTTCTTT
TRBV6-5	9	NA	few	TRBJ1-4	CASTGKLFF	TGTGCCAGCACCGGAAAACTGTTTTTT
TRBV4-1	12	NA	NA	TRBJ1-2	CASNGGFSGYTF	TGCGCCAGCAACGGGGGGTTTAGTGGCTACACCTTC
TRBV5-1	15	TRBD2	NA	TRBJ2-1	CASSSIPGRGGEQFF	TGCGCCAGCAGCTCAATTCCAGGGAGGGGCGGTGAGCAGTTCTTC
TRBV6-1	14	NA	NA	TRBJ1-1	CASSSPSKNTEAFF	TGTGCCAGTAGTAGCCCCTCGAAAAACACTGAAGCTTTCTTT
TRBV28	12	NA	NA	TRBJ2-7	CASSDSSYEQYF	TGTGCCAGCTCGGACAGTTCCTACGAGCAGTACTTC
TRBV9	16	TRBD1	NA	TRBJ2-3	CASSPPGGRSTDTQYF	TGTGCCAGCAGCCCCCCAGGGGGACGGTCCACAGATACGCAGTATTTT
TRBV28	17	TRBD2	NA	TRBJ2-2	CASSLFDLTSGPGELFF	TGTGCCAGCAGTTTATTCGACCTTACTAGCGGGCCCGGGGAGCTGTTTTTT
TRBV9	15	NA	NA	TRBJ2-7	CASSVGVGGTYEQYF	TGTGCCAGCAGCGTAGGGGTGGGGGGAACCTACGAGCAGTACTTC
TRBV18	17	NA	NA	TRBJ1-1	CASSPRPTDYMNTEAFF	TGTGCCAGCTCACCACGGCCGACGGACTACATGAACACTGAAGCTTTCTTT
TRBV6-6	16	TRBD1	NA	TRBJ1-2	CASYLSRAGGFYGYTF	TGTGCCAGCTACTTATCCCGGGCAGGGGGGTTTTATGGCTACACCTTC